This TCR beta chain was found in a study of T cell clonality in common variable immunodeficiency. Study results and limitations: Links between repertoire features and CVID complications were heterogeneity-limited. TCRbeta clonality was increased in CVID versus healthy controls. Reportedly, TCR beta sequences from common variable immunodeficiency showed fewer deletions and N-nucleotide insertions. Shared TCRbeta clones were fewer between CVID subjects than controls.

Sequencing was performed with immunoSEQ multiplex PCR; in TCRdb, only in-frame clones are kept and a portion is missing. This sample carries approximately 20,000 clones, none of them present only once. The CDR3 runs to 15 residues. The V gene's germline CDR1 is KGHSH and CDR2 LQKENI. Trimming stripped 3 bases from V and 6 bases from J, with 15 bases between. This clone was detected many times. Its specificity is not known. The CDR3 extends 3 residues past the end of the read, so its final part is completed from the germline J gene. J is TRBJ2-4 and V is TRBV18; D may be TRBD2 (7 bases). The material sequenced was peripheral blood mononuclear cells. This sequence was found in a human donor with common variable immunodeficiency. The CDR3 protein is CASSPEIRGGNIQYF. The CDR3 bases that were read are TGTGCCAGCTCACCGGAAATTAGGGGGGGAAACATT.